This T cell receptor beta chain stems from a study of naive and memory T cell subsets. This clonotype has a count of ten or more. An end of the junction does not agree with germline; a read error may underlie this. Looked up from germline, CDR1 is MNHEY and CDR2 is SVGAGI. The CDR3 spans 13 residues. A UMI-containing oligonucleotide was joined by 3' ligation to the TCR cDNA template. RNA was extracted from approximately 2.4 ml of whole blood of healthy adults. Input was about 1 to 1,100 ng of DNase-treated total RNA without cell sorting. Four PCR rounds used nested alpha and beta constant region primers plus the SP2 primer. TCRdb redid the calling of the 5' RACE reads with MiXCR, one entry per CDR3 protein. The data show approximately 32,000 distinct CDR3 sequences, over 15% seen once.

V is TRBV6-5 and J is TRBJ1-2, with D tentatively TRBD1 (6 bases). The TCR sequence derives from a female donor in good health. The CDR3 sequence is CASSHREGYGDTF. DNA for the CDR3: TGTGCCAGCAGTCACAGGGAAGGATATGGCGACACCTTC.